A single sample gave rise to the 19 T cell receptor beta chains below, sequenced in a study of patients and donors after allogeneic stem cell transplantation. From the RT-PCR reads, TCRdb called clonotypes with MiXCR, one entry per CDR3 protein. Among about a million distinct CDR3 sequences listed, under 20% were seen once. Sequences were obtained from blood, either unsorted or a sorted T cell fraction (not recorded which). The receptors were sampled from a human donor who was either an allogeneic HSCT recipient or a stem cell or donor lymphocyte infusion donor (not recorded which). It is not recorded whose cells these are; they may come from a transplant donor.

This clonotype was detected many times. The V gene is TRBV24-1, the J gene TRBJ2-2, with D possibly TRBD2 on 6 matching bases. The length of the CDR3 is 15 residues. The V gene's germline CDR1 is KGHDR and CDR2 SFDVKD. The V gene lost 1 base and the J gene lost 3 bases, with 8 bases spanning the gap. This CDR3 is CATSDFPGDTGELFF. For the CDR3, the DNA is TGTGCCACCAGTGATTTTCCGGGGGACACCGGGGAGCTGTTTTTT.

V is TRBV6-1 and J is TRBJ1-3; 7 bases fit TRBD1. The CDR3 sequence is 15 residues long. V gave up 6 bases and J gave up 0 bases; unmatched junction bases: 5. CDR1 and CDR2 (germline): MNHNS, SASEGT. The CDR3 here is CASSPGGYSGNTIYF. The CDR3 DNA is TGTGCCAGCAGCCCAGGGGGGTACTCTGGAAACACCATATATTTT.

A few counts support this clonotype. This chain uses TRBV7-2 with TRBJ2-3; 10 nucleotides line up with TRBD2. The V gene's germline CDR1 is SGHTA and CDR2 FQGNSA. V was pared by 4 bases and J by 4 bases, with 5 bases of the junction left unmatched. The CDR3 extends over 15 amino acids. CDR3: CASSSSSGGPDTQYF. The CDR3, as DNA: TGTGCCAGCAGCTCTTCTAGCGGGGGTCCAGATACGCAGTATTTT.

This clonotype was seen more than once but under ten times. The CDR3 here is CARKPSGPDYEQYF. CDR3 DNA sequence: TGTGCCAGGAAACCATCGGGGCCAGACTACGAGCAGTACTTC. The V gene is TRBV19, the J gene TRBJ2-7; D may correspond to TRBD1 or TRBD2 (5 bases each). The CDR3 covers 14 residues. Trimming took off 9 bases at V and 3 bases at J, with 18 bases between the two ends. Germline values: CDR1 LNHDA, CDR2 SQIVND (reference sequence).

The V and J genes are TRBV20-1 and TRBJ1-2, with D perhaps TRBD1 (5 bases). Germline loops: CDR1 DFQATT, CDR2 SNEGSKA (reference sequence). The CDR3 extends over 14 amino acids. V was cut by 1 base and J by 2 bases, with 11 bases left in between. The CDR3 DNA follows: TGCAGTGCTAGAGGCGGACGGGGGAACTATGGCTACACCTTC. Translated: CSARGGRGNYGYTF.

This clonotype turned up a few times. V and J are TRBV7-3 and TRBJ2-3; 7 positions agree with TRBD2. Germline assignment: CDR1 SGHTA and CDR2 FQGTGA. V was pared by 4 bases and J by 3 bases, with 7 bases of the junction left unmatched. The CDR3 is 15 residues long. The chain's CDR3 is CASSSAGDPTDTQYF. The CDR3 nucleotides read TGTGCCAGCAGCTCTGCGGGAGACCCGACAGATACGCAGTATTTT.

The gene calls are TRBV7-8 and TRBJ2-5, with 7 bases identical to TRBD1. V gave up 4 bases and J gave up 1 base; unmatched junction bases: 15. CDR3 length equals 18 residues. Germline values: CDR1 SGHVS, CDR2 FQNEAQ. Here the CDR3 reads CASSSRRGTDLIQETQYF. The CDR3 nucleotides are TGTGCCAGCAGCTCCAGACGAGGGACAGACCTAATCCAAGAGACCCAGTACTTC.

A note on this clonotype: A much larger clone is a single base away; this may be a read error. The chain combines TRBV10-3 with TRBJ2-7, with D perhaps assigned TRBD1 or TRBD2 (5 bases each). There are 12 residues in the CDR3. Looked up from germline, CDR1 is ENHRY and CDR2 is SYGVKD. CDR3 coding DNA: TGTGCCATCACCGACCCCCGGGGCGAGCAGTGCTTC. This translates into CAITDPRGEQCF.

This clonotype has a handful of counts. The chain joins TRBV19 to TRBJ1-6; 7 bases are a match to TRBD1. CDR1 LNHDA and CDR2 SQIVND come from the germline V gene (reference sequence). This CDR3 comprises 13 residues. J lost 10 bases, V lost 10 bases, and 10 bases had no gene match. The DNA for the CDR3 is TGTGCCACCGCGGACAGGATGAAATCACCCCTCCACTTT. It yields the protein CATADRMKSPLHF.

The chain carries TRBV14 and TRBJ2-3, with D uncertain. Germline V gene data show CDR1 as SGHDN and CDR2 as FVKESK. V was trimmed by 4 bases and J by 0 bases, leaving 14 bases between them. The CDR3 length is 16 residues. For the CDR3, the DNA is TGTGCCAGCAGCCCCTGGTTTGTGGGAAGCACAGATACGCAGTATTTT. It yields the protein CASSPWFVGSTDTQYF.

This clonotype has more than one count but fewer than ten. The gene calls are TRBV7-2 and TRBJ2-5; 9 nucleotides align to TRBD2. V shed 2 bases and J 5 bases; nucleotides not matched to a gene: 9. CDR1 is SGHTA and CDR2 is FQGNSA in the germline V gene. The CDR3 runs 16 residues. CDR3 sequence: CASSLNRGGAIETQYF. Written as DNA, the CDR3 is TGTGCCAGCAGCTTAAACCGCGGGGGGGCGATTGAGACCCAGTACTTC.

This rearrangement joins TRBV4-2 to TRBJ2-5, with 12 bases that match TRBD2. This CDR3 is 15 amino acids long. Trimming cost V 5 bases and J 5 bases; bases outside gene matches: 6. The germline CDR1 and CDR2 sequences are LGHNA and YNFKEQ. CDR3 protein: CASSILTSGGETQYF. The CDR3 region has the DNA TGTGCCAGCAGCATCCTGACTAGCGGGGGTGAGACCCAGTACTTC.

On this clonotype itself: This may be a read error: a much more frequent sequence differs by one nucleotide. V gene TRBV5-8 combines with J gene TRBJ2-3; D is undetermined. The V end lost 2 bases, the J end lost 0 bases, and 4 bases lay between the germline ends. This CDR3 is 13 amino acids long. CDR1 is SGHTS, CDR2 YDEGEE, per germline. The CDR3 reads CASSFQSTDTQYF. In DNA form, the CDR3 reads TGTGCCAGCAGCTTTCAGAGCACAGATACGCAGTATTTT.

This chain joins TRBV7-8 and TRBJ1-5; 7 bases are shared with TRBD1. V lost 5 bases to trimming and J lost 2 bases; unmatched junction nucleotides: 9. This CDR3 contains 16 residues. Germline V gives CDR1 SGHVS, CDR2 FQNEAQ. The CDR3 DNA is TGTGCCAGCAGCCCGACCAGGGGGGCGGGCAATCAGCCCCAGCATTTT. Translating gives CASSPTRGAGNQPQHF.

Here the CDR3 reads CSASMPGHETQYF. The DNA of the CDR3 is TGCAGTGCTAGCATGCCAGGGCACGAGACCCAGTACTTC. The rearrangement joins TRBV20-1 to TRBJ2-5, with a possible D match to TRBD1 (5 bases). The CDR3 is made up of 13 amino acids. Trimming stripped 3 bases from V and 5 bases from J, with 13 bases between. Looked up from germline, CDR1 is DFQATT and CDR2 is SNEGSKA (reference sequence).

This chain links TRBV5-1 with TRBJ2-5, with 13 bases that match TRBD2. Per the germline V gene, CDR1 is SGHRS and CDR2 is YFSETQ. The CDR3 has 16 residues. V lost 3 bases, J lost 5 bases, and 7 bases stayed unmatched. This chain's CDR3 is CASSSTSGRSYETQYF. CDR3 in DNA: TGCGCCAGCAGCTCGACTAGCGGGAGGAGTTATGAGACCCAGTACTTC.

This clonotype showed up just a few times. The chain has TRBV12-3 or TRBV12-4 and TRBJ1-6; a possible D gene is TRBD1 (6 bases). Trimming took 0 bases from V and 10 from J, leaving 10 bases between them. The CDR3 has 14 amino acids. The CDR3 DNA follows: TGTGCCAGCAGTTTAGCCGGGGGCGGATCACCCCTCCACTTT. Translation: CASSLAGGGSPLHF.

This clonotype came up a few times. The genes are TRBV5-1 and TRBJ1-2; TRBD1 matches 11 bases. The germline V gene has CDR1 SGHRS and CDR2 YFSETQ. V lost 7 bases and J lost 2; bases outside the gene matches: 10. The CDR3 covers 16 residues. DNA for the CDR3: TGCGCCAGCGGAACCCTAGGGACAGGGGGGAACTATGGCTACACCTTC. Protein: CASGTLGTGGNYGYTF.

This rearrangement joins TRBV5-1 to TRBJ1-2, with D perhaps TRBD1 (5 bases). The V gene lost 1 base and the J gene lost 2 bases, with 9 bases spanning the gap. Germline V CDR1 and CDR2: SGHRS, YFSETQ. The CDR3 totals 14 residues. The CDR3 loop is CASSLSTANYGYTF. CDR3 in DNA: TGCGCCAGCAGCTTGTCGACAGCGAACTATGGCTACACCTTC.